This T cell receptor (beta chain) was profiled in a study of blood T cell repertoires in COVID-19. As for the study in general: Collection of acute and convalescent COVID-19 samples took place in the United States, Italy and Spain.

In the source study's methods: Estimation of nucleated cell counts relied on the amplification of reference gene primers. Sequencing used immunoSEQ multiplex PCR; TCRdb keeps in-frame clones, though not all of them. V and J calls and clone size come straight from that table; D and trimming were deduced from the DNA. The sample holds 250,000 to 350,000 clones, around 85% seen once. The trim removed 6 bases at V and 1 base at J, leaving 10 bases unmatched. This CDR3 is 16 amino acids long. Germline V gene data show CDR1 as MNHEY and CDR2 as SVGEGT. Sequenced material: peripheral blood. The V call is TRBV6-2 or TRBV6-3, the J call TRBJ1-2; TRBD1 agrees at 8 bases. The receptor was isolated from a human donor with COVID-19, enrolled during active disease. The donor label of this sample is uncertain. The CDR3 sequence: CASSKGGQDRNYGYTF. CDR3 coding DNA: TGTGCCAGCAGCAAAGGGGGACAGGATCGTAACTATGGCTACACCTTC.